Shown below are 10 T cell receptor beta chains from a single sample sequenced in a study of blood T cell repertoires in COVID-19. The assay was immunoSEQ multiplex PCR, and TCRdb's table has in-frame clones only and misses some. The repertoire has about 170,000 clones, roughly 90% of them found once; the top ten carry around 0.77%. Sequencing used PBMCs or T cells enriched from blood (not recorded which). These receptors were obtained from a woman aged 18-30 years who had recovered from COVID-19.

The chain carries TRBV6-1 and TRBJ2-7; TRBD2 matches at 11 bases. There are 16 residues in the CDR3. In germline, CDR1 is MNHNS, CDR2 SASEGT. The V gene end was trimmed by 1 base and the J gene end by 3 bases; junction bases not matched to a gene: 5. Here the CDR3 DNA reads TGTGCCAGCAGTGAAGTAGGGCTAGCGGGAGGCTACGAGCAGTACTTC. Translated: CASSEVGLAGGYEQYF.

V is TRBV7-9 and J is TRBJ2-2; 9 nucleotides agree with TRBD2. CDR1 is SEHNR and CDR2 is FQNEAQ in the germline V gene (reference sequence). With 4 bases clipped from V and 2 bases from J, the junction kept 11 bases outside the gene matches. This CDR3 spans 18 amino acids. CDR3 sequence reads: CASSSSVRLAANTGELFF. In DNA form, the CDR3 reads TGTGCCAGCAGCTCGTCGGTCCGACTAGCGGCTAACACCGGGGAGCTGTTTTTT. Complete variable domain (other parts from reference TRBV7-9 and TRBJ2-2): DTGVSQNPRHKITKRGQNVTFRCDPISEHNRLYWYRQTLGQGPEFLTYFQNEAQLEKSRLLSDRFSAERPKGSFSTLEIQRTEQGDSAMYLCASSSSVRLAANTGELFFGEGSRLTVL.

The J gene is TRBJ2-7, the V gene TRBV4-2; D not resolved. Trimming removed 0 bases from V and 5 bases from J, with 8 bases in between. This CDR3 comprises 13 residues. Germline assignment: CDR1 LGHNA and CDR2 YNFKEQ. The CDR3 loop reads CASSQDAGDEQYF. As DNA, the CDR3 is TGTGCCAGCAGCCAAGATGCAGGCGACGAGCAGTACTTC.

This rearrangement joins TRBV28 to TRBJ2-3, with D unresolved. The CDR3 is 13 residues long. Germline V gene sequence: CDR1 MDHEN, CDR2 SYDVKM. Trimming cost V 7 bases and J 6 bases, with 14 bases left between them. The CDR3 coding sequence is TGTGCCAGCATCCCCGAGACTTATGATACGCAGTATTTT. Its translation is CASIPETYDTQYF.

V gene TRBV27 combines with J gene TRBJ1-6, with 10 bases aligning to TRBD1. The CDR3 contains 15 residues. J gave up 6 bases and V 5 bases, and 4 bases lay outside the gene matches. Germline V gives CDR1 MNHEY, CDR2 SMNVEV (reference sequence). The CDR3 DNA reads TGTGCCAGCAGTGCGGGACAGGGGCCTAATTCACCCCTCCACTTT. This sequence encodes CASSAGQGPNSPLHF.

The J gene is TRBJ1-6, the V gene TRBV27, with a tentative D call TRBD1 (6 bases). The CDR3 sequence is 15 residues long. V was shortened by 5 bases and J by 7 bases, with 15 bases between the two germline ends. CDR1 is MNHEY and CDR2 is SMNVEV in the germline V gene (reference sequence). The CDR3 reads CASSGPGHGNSPLHF. For the CDR3, the DNA is TGTGCCAGCAGTGGCCCGGGACACGGGAATTCACCCCTCCACTTT.

The gene calls are TRBV20-1 and TRBJ2-5; 9 bases line up with TRBD2. Germline V gene lookup returns CDR1 DFQATT and CDR2 SNEGSKA (reference sequence). Trimming took 3 bases from V and 4 from J; bases not matched to a gene: 9. CDR3 length: 15 residues. The CDR3 protein is CSASLLAGVGETQYF. CDR3 nucleotide sequence: TGCAGTGCTAGTCTTTTAGCGGGAGTGGGAGAGACCCAGTACTTC.

The chain links TRBV30 to TRBJ2-7; D is ambiguous. CDR3 length: 13 residues. The germline gives CDR1 GTSNPN, CDR2 SVGIG (reference sequence). The V and J ends lost 2 bases and 6 bases respectively, with 14 bases between them. As DNA, the CDR3 is TGTGCCTGGAGTTCGTCCAGTATTGGCGAGCAGTACTTC. It translates to CAWSSSSIGEQYF.

This clone was seen just once. The rearrangement links TRBV7-8 to TRBJ2-1; D is undetermined. The V end lost 5 bases, the J end lost 9 bases, and 11 bases lay between the germline ends. The CDR3 runs to 12 residues. Looked up from germline, CDR1 is SGHVS and CDR2 is FQNEAQ. The CDR3 region is CASSLRTGEQFF. CDR3 in DNA: TGTGCCAGCAGCCTGCGAACGGGTGAGCAGTTCTTC.

This clone was recorded only once. The chain has TRBV20-1 and TRBJ2-7; maybe TRBD1 (7 bases). Germline V gives CDR1 DFQATT, CDR2 SNEGSKA (reference sequence). This CDR3 comprises 11 residues. V dropped 5 bases and J dropped 4 bases, with 9 bases sitting between them. CDR3 region: CSAPGGYEQYF. CDR3 nucleotides: TGCAGTGCTCCAGGGGGGTACGAGCAGTACTTC.